The source of this T cell receptor (beta chain) is a study of shared clonotypes between healthy human individuals. On the study more broadly: Per-donor plates numbered three CD4 naive, three CD4 memory, two CD8 naive and one CD8 memory.

V lost 4 bases to trimming and J lost 3 bases, with 9 bases between them. The CDR3 totals 13 residues. CDR1 and CDR2 from the germline V gene are SGHRS and YFSETQ. Findings and limits, study-wide: Among donors, the sharing of clonotypes was expected to be influenced by sequencing depth.

Concerning this clone: Its antigen is not known.

Splitting of each subset's genomic DNA was done evenly across several immunoSEQ plates. Data came from immunoSEQ multiplex PCR; TCRdb stores just in-frame clones and leaves some out. This table holds a few million clones, approximately 93% found once. Sequencing was done on a sample of naive CD4+ T cells from PBMCs. This sample's subset: CD45RA+ positively selected. This chain connects TRBV5-1 to TRBJ2-3, with TRBD1 as a possible D gene (6 bases). This receptor was identified in a man aged 18-30 years in good health. Some clones in this sample may be carry-over from other donors' samples. The CDR3 DNA is TGCGCCAGCAGCCGAGGACAGACAGATACGCAGTATTTT. Amino acid sequence: CASSRGQTDTQYF.